These 6 T cell receptor beta chains originate from one sample sequenced in a study of untreated major depressive disorder. Sequencing used immunoSEQ multiplex PCR; TCRdb keeps in-frame clones, though not all of them. The sample contains over 20,000 clones, approximately 95% of which appear only once. The sample consisted of CD4+ T cells from PBMCs. These receptors all stem from a man aged 30-40 years in good health.

This chain links TRBV29-1 with TRBJ2-1, with D unclear. CDR1 is SQVTM, CDR2 ANQGSEA, per germline. This CDR3 is built from 12 residues. The V and J ends lost 7 bases and 7 bases respectively, with 14 bases between them. CDR3 nucleotides: TGCAGCGGGATTAAGGGATCAAATGAGCAGTTCTTC. As protein: CSGIKGSNEQFF.

This clone appeared once. The rearrangement links TRBV30 to TRBJ1-1; D is unclear. This CDR3 region has 15 residues. V was clipped by 4 bases and J by 4 bases, with 19 bases between them. Germline-derived CDR1 and CDR2 are GTSNPN and SVGIG (reference sequence). In nucleotides, the CDR3 is TGTGCCTGGATCGGGCCTTTAAATTGGGGCACTGAAGCTTTCTTT. It encodes CAWIGPLNWGTEAFF.

The chain has TRBV19 and TRBJ1-2; 11 nucleotides line up with TRBD1. The germline V gene encodes CDR1 LNHDA and CDR2 SQIVND (reference sequence). This CDR3 contains 14 residues. V lost 3 bases and J lost 5; bases outside the gene matches: 2. The CDR3: CASSMGQGEYGYTF. As DNA, the CDR3 is TGTGCCAGTAGTATGGGACAGGGGGAGTATGGCTACACCTTC.

The chain links TRBV5-4 to TRBJ2-7; no firm D call. This CDR3 region has 14 residues. Trimming removed 4 bases at V and 6 bases at J, with 17 bases between. Germline-derived CDR1 and CDR2 are SGHNT and YYREEE (reference sequence). CDR3 coding DNA: TGTGCCAGCAGCACCCCCAACCAAGGCATCGAGCAGTACTTC. It specifies CASSTPNQGIEQYF.

Of note for this clone: Other DNA sequences from this sample encode an identical CDR3 as well. This chain links TRBV5-1 with TRBJ2-2; TRBD1 is a possible D gene (6 bases). Germline V lookup: CDR1 SGHRS, CDR2 YFSETQ. The V end was cut by 0 bases, the J end by 2 bases, with 8 bases between. This CDR3 comprises 15 residues. CDR3 DNA: TGCGCCAGCAGCTTGGGACAGGATAACACCGGGGAGCTGTTTTTT. Its protein is CASSLGQDNTGELFF. The variable domain in full, completed from reference TRBV5-1 and TRBJ2-2, reads KAGVTQTPRYLIKTRGQQVTLSCSPISGHRSVSWYQQTPGQGLQFLFEYFSETQRNKGNFPGRFSGRQFSNSRSEMNVSTLELGDSALYLCASSLGQDNTGELFFGEGSRLTVL.

The genes are TRBV6-5 and TRBJ2-2; a possible D gene is TRBD1 (5 bases). The V end lost 5 bases, the J end lost 4 bases, and 8 bases lay between the germline ends. Germline CDR1 and CDR2: MNHEY and SVGAGI. The length of the CDR3 is 13 residues. Written as DNA, the CDR3 is TGTGCCAGCAGTCAGGGTCTCACCGGGGAGCTGTTTTTT. It codes for CASSQGLTGELFF.